This TCR beta chain was documented in a study of blood T cells in healthy people across ages. Study as a whole: Template switching caught about one barcoded beta molecule for each two T cells.

Using a J-beta primer mix together with a sample-barcoded 5' primer, a second PCR was run for roughly 6 to 12 cycles. Each cDNA molecule received a tag from a template-switch adaptor that had 12 random nucleotides. TCRdb processed the 5' RACE reads anew with MiXCR; each CDR3 protein has one entry. The data show roughly 500,000 distinct CDR3 sequences, approximately 25% seen once. The CDR3 length is 14 residues. With 3 bases removed from V and 6 bases from J, the gap between germline ends came to 13 bases. In germline, CDR1 is MNHEY, CDR2 SMNVEV (reference sequence). These data were also reused for a study on T cells of mothers and their children. That report adds: Samples were provided by three healthy Caucasian mothers and their six children.

What was sequenced was blood. The sequence was collected from a boy younger than 18 in good health. V and J are TRBV27 and TRBJ2-3; unclear D gene. The chain's CDR3 is CASSFSSNADTQYF. The CDR3 nucleotides are TGTGCCAGCAGTTTCAGCAGCAACGCGGATACGCAGTATTTT.